This record looks at one T cell receptor (beta chain) sequence and its context. Its target is unknown. The data stem from a study of OX40 agonist ivuxolimab in advanced cancers. Study results and caveats: CD8+ T cells (on average) carried more expanded clones than CD4+ T cells.

Produced via immunoSEQ multiplex PCR; TCRdb's table is partial and in-frame only. The top ten clones hold 29% of a sample with about 16,000 clones, 80% to 95% of them seen once. Trimming removed 4 bases from V and 1 base from J, with 11 bases in between. The germline V gene has CDR1 SGHTA and CDR2 FQGNSA. This CDR3 is 14 amino acids long. This receptor was obtained from an adult with an advanced solid tumor such as melanoma, head and neck, liver or kidney cancer. The material was CD4+ or CD8+ T cells sorted from blood, obtained in a trial of the OX40 agonist ivuxolimab. V gene TRBV7-2 combines with J gene TRBJ2-7, with a possible D match to TRBD1 (5 bases). CDR3 in DNA: TGTGCCAGCAGCTCCCAGGGCTGGTCCTACGAGCAGTACTTC. Translation: CASSSQGWSYEQYF.